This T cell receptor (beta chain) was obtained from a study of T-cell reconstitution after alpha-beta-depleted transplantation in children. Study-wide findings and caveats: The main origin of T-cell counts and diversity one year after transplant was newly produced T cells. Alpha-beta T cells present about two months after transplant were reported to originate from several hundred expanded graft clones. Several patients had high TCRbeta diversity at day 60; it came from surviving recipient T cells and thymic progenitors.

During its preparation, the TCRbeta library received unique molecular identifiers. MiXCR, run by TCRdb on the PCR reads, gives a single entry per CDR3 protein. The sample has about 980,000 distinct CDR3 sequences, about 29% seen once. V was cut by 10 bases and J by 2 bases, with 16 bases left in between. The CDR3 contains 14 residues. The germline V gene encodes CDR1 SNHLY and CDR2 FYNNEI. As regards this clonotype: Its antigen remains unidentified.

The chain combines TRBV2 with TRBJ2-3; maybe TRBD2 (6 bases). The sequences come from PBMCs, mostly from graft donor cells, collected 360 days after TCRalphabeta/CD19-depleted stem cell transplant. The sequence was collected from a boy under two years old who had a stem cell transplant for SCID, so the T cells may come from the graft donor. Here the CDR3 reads CATRLVVVTDTQYF. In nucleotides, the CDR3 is TGTGCCACCCGACTAGTTGTCGTCACAGATACGCAGTATTTT.